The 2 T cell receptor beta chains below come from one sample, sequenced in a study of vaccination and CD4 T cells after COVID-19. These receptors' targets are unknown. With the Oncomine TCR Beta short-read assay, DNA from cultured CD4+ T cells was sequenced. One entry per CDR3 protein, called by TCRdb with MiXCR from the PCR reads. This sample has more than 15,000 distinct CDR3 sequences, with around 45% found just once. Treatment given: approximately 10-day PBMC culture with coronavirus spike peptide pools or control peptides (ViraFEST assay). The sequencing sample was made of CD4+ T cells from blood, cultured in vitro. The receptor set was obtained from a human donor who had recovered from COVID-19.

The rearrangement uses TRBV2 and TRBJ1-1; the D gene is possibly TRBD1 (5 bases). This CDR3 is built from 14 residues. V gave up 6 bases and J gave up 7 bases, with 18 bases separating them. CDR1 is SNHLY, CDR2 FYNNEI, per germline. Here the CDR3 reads CASSAWGGKVEAFF. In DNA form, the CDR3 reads TGTGCCAGCAGCGCGTGGGGGGGAAAGGTTGAAGCTTTCTTT.

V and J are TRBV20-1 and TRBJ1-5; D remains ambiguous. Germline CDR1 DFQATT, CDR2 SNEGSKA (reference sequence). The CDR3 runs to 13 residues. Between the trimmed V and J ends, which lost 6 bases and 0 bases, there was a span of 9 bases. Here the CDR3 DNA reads TGCAGTGCGGGCACGAATAGCAATCAGCCCCAGCATTTT. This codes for CSAGTNSNQPQHF.